The source of this T cell receptor (beta chain) is a study of T cell responses to AZD1222 COVID-19 vaccine. Assay used: immunoSEQ multiplex PCR; TCRdb lists only in-frame clones, some missing. The data contain about 110,000 clones, about 93% of them seen just once; the ten biggest clones take up roughly 6.2%. The starting material was peripheral blood, obtained 28 days after the second AZD1222 dose. The sequence came from an adult who received the AZD1222 COVID-19 vaccine.

DNA for the CDR3: TGTGCCAGCCTGGGTGGCGCAGGGGCTCCTTCACCCCTCCACTTT. Residues: CASLGGAGAPSPLHF. The chain joins TRBV6-5 to TRBJ1-6, with D tentatively TRBD1 (6 bases). Trimming stripped 8 bases from V and 9 bases from J, with 20 bases between. The CDR3 runs 15 residues. Germline V gene sequence: CDR1 MNHEY, CDR2 SVGAGI.